This T cell receptor (beta chain) was obtained from a study of immune heterogeneity within non-small cell lung tumors. Study-wide results and caveats: Tumor sites within a patient were found to share identical dominant CDR3 beta clonotypes, and site-unique high-frequency clones were also present.

It was with 32 V and 13 J primers that multiplex PCR amplified TCR beta CDR3. TCRdb redid the calling of the multiplex PCR reads with MiXCR, one entry per CDR3 protein. The sample contains about 4,700 distinct CDR3 sequences, 20% to 25% of which appear only once. The CDR3 is 15 residues long. Germline V CDR1 and CDR2: SGHNT, YENEEA. Each sample used 550 to 600 ng of genomic DNA from bulk tumor tissue. Multiple widely separated biopsies were taken from each primary tumor at surgery. The study enrolled patients with untreated, newly diagnosed non-small cell lung cancer who underwent curative surgery. Donors comprised surgical patients with newly diagnosed non-small cell lung cancer, operated on with curative intent. A remark on this clonotype: Its cognate antigen is unknown. An end of the junction does not agree with germline; a read error may underlie this.

The material sequenced was lung tumor tissue. This TCR was recovered from a man aged 60-69 years with non-small cell lung cancer. V usage is TRBV11-3 and J usage is TRBJ2-1, with 9 bases lining up with TRBD2. CDR3 region: CASRPGTSSYNEQLF. CDR3 sequence (DNA): TGTGCCAGCAGGCCCGGGACTAGCTCCTACAATGAGCAGCTCTTC.